This T cell receptor beta chain was sequenced during a study of T cell clonotyping in hematopoietic cell transplantation. Study context: Pretransplant recipient samples were taken after cytoreduction.

The CDR3 runs 15 residues. The ends were cut back, 5 bases at V and 3 bases at J, with 16 bases in the middle. Germline CDR1 reads SGHVS; CDR2 reads FQNEAQ. Regarding this clone: Its antigen is as yet unknown.

Documented time point: recipient sample about 28 days before transplant, after cytoreduction. Sequencing used immunoSEQ multiplex PCR; TCRdb keeps in-frame clones, though not all of them. The table has 15,000 to 20,000 clones, 70% to 80% seen once. General observations from the study: CD4 and CD8 repertoire contributions could not be separated without sorting.

The chain couples TRBV7-8 to TRBJ1-2; D gene unclear. The receptor comes from a man between 60 and 75 years old with acute myeloid leukemia. Some clones in this sample may be carry-over from other donors' samples. The starting material was peripheral blood mononuclear cells, obtained before stem cell transplant. This chain's CDR3 is CASSTRRSPYYGYTF. CDR3 nucleotides: TGTGCCAGCAGCACTCGACGTTCGCCTTACTATGGCTACACCTTC.